This entry is about one T cell receptor beta chain. The antigen remains unidentified. Each CDR3 protein gets one entry after TCRdb re-called the reads with MiXCR. The sample yields 65,000 to 80,000 distinct CDR3 sequences, less than 25% seen once. This specimen comes from a study of type 1 regulatory T cells. Study as a whole: T-allo10 is a Tr1-enriched, alloantigen-specific CD4 T cell product made in vitro. Study-level findings and limits: Compared with non-type 1 regulatory T cells, type 1 regulatory T cells showed a more restricted TCR repertoire.

The sequence came from a human donor in good health. The specimen was cultured type 1 regulatory T (Tr1) cells, either the whole culture or a sorted fraction (not recorded which).

As DNA, the CDR3 is TGTGCCAGCCTTAAGGGCACTTATAGCAATCAGCCCCAGCATTTT. As protein: CASLKGTYSNQPQHF. This chain links TRBV6-6 with TRBJ1-5; no clear D. The germline V and J ends were trimmed by 8 bases and 0 bases, with 14 bases remaining between them. Germline V gene sequence: CDR1 MNHNY, CDR2 SVGAGI (reference sequence). The CDR3 has 15 residues.